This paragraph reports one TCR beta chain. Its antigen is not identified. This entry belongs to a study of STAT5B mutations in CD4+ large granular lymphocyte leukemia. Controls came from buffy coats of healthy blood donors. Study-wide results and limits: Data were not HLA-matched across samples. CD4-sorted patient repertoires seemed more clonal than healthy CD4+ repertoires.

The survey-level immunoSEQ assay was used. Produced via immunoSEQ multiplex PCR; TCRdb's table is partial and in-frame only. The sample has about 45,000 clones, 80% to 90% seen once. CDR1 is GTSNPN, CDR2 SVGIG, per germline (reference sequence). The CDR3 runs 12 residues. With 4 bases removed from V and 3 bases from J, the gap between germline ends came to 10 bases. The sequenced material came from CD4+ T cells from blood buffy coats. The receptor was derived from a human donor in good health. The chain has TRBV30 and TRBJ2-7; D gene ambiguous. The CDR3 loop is CAWNTYGYEQYF. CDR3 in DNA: TGTGCCTGGAACACCTACGGCTACGAGCAGTACTTC.